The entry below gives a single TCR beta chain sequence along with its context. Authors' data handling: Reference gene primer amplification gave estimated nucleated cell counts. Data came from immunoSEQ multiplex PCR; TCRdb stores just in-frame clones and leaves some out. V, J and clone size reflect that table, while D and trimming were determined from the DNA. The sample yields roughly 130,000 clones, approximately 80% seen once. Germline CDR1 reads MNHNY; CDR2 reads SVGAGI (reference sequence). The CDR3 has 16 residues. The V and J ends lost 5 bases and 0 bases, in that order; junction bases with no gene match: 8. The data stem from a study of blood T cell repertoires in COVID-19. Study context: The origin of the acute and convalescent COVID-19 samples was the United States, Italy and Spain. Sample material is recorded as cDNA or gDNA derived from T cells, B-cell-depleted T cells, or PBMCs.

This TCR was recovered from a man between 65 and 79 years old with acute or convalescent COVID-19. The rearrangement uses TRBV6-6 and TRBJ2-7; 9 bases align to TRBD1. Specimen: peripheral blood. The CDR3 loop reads CASSGTGGAGSYEQYF. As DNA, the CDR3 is TGTGCCAGCAGTGGAACAGGGGGCGCGGGCTCCTACGAGCAGTACTTC.